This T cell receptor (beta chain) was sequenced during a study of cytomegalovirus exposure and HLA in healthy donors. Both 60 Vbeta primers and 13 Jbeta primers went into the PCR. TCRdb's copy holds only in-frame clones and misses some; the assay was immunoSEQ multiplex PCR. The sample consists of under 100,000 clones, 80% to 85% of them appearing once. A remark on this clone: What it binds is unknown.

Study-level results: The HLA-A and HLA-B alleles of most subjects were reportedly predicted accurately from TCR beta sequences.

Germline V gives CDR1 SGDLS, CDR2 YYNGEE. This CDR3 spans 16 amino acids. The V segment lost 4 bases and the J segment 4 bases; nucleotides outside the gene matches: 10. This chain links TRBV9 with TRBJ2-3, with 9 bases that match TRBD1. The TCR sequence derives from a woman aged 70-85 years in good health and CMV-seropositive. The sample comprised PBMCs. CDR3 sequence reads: CASSPRTGDSADTQYF. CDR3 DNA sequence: TGTGCCAGCAGCCCGAGGACAGGGGACAGCGCAGATACGCAGTATTTT.